These 27 T cell receptor beta chains came from one sample sequenced in a study of T-cell reconstitution after alpha-beta-depleted transplantation in children. The TCRbeta library was prepared with unique molecular identifiers. TCRdb reanalysed the PCR reads using MiXCR and keeps one entry per CDR3 protein. Counted here are 150,000 to 250,000 distinct CDR3 sequences, 5% to 7.5% occurring once; the ten biggest clones make up approximately 4.1%. Sequenced here: PBMCs, sampled before TCRalphabeta/CD19-depleted stem cell transplant. The receptors stem from a girl younger than two with combined immunodeficiency, due to receive a stem cell transplant.

The table lists this clonotype with many counts. The gene calls are TRBV6-5 and TRBJ1-5; no firm D call. This CDR3 is built from 17 residues. Per germline, CDR1 MNHEY and CDR2 SVGAGI. With 4 bases removed from V and 0 bases from J, the gap between germline ends came to 16 bases. CDR3 DNA: TGTGCCAGCAGTTCATCCAGAGAGCAGTATAGCAATCAGCCCCAGCATTTT. Its protein product is CASSSSREQYSNQPQHF.

Ten or more counts support this clonotype. The V and J genes are TRBV13 and TRBJ2-7, with 8 bases aligning to TRBD1. Per the germline V gene, CDR1 is PRHDT and CDR2 is FYEKMQ (reference sequence). V was pared by 4 bases and J by 3 bases, with 8 bases of the junction left unmatched. This CDR3 is 15 amino acids long. The CDR3, as DNA: TGTGCCAGCAGCTCCCCCCGGACAGGGTACTACGAGCAGTACTTC. Its translation is CASSSPRTGYYEQYF.

This clonotype has at least ten counts. V and J are TRBV29-1 and TRBJ2-3, with 8 bases fitting TRBD2. Germline assignment: CDR1 SQVTM and CDR2 ANQGSEA. The CDR3 consists of 14 residues. V shed 3 bases, J shed 6 bases, and the junction held 8 bases outside the gene matches. CDR3 DNA: TGCAGCGTTGATTACGCTAGCGGGTGGGATACGCAGTATTTT. Translation gives CSVDYASGWDTQYF.

This clonotype was detected many times. The chain recombines TRBV20-1 with TRBJ2-4; TRBD1 might be the D (6 bases). The germline V gene has CDR1 DFQATT and CDR2 SNEGSKA (reference sequence). The CDR3 sequence is 12 residues long. The ends were cut back, 6 bases at V and 12 bases at J, with 18 bases in the middle. The CDR3 DNA is TGCAGTGCCGAGTCAGGGGACACCTCTCAGTACTTC. This gives the protein CSAESGDTSQYF.

This clonotype was recorded many times. This chain joins TRBV12-3 or TRBV12-4 and TRBJ2-1; D is perhaps TRBD1 or TRBD2 (6 bases each). V dropped 6 bases and J dropped 8 bases, with 17 bases sitting between them. The CDR3 spans 14 residues. The CDR3: CASRRDTIWDEQFF. Here the CDR3 DNA reads TGTGCCAGCAGGCGGGACACCATTTGGGATGAGCAGTTCTTC.

In its sample, this clonotype was seen many times. V and J are TRBV5-6 and TRBJ1-2; D uncertain. CDR3 length equals 12 residues. In germline, CDR1 is SGHDT, CDR2 YYEEEE. The V end was cut by 6 bases, the J end by 6 bases, with 12 bases between. CDR3 bases: TGTGCCAGCACTTCGCTCCCCAATGGCTACACCTTC. Residues: CASTSLPNGYTF.

This clonotype was counted ten times or more. The V call is TRBV7-8, the J call TRBJ2-4; D is uncertain. This CDR3 contains 14 residues. Germline V gene lookup returns CDR1 SGHVS and CDR2 FQNEAQ. The germline V and J ends were trimmed by 5 bases and 7 bases, with 15 bases remaining between them. The CDR3 region has the DNA TGTGCCAGCAGCCCCAGGTCCCTCAACAACATTCAGTACTTC. This gives the protein CASSPRSLNNIQYF.

This clonotype has just a few counts. V gene TRBV6-5 combines with J gene TRBJ2-7; the D is unclear. CDR1 and CDR2 (germline): MNHEY, SVGAGI. V lost 2 bases to trimming and J lost 3 bases, with 8 bases between them. This CDR3 is 13 amino acids long. CDR3 nucleotide sequence: TGTGCCAGCAGTTACGCGGATGGCTACGAGCAGTACTTC. Protein product: CASSYADGYEQYF.

This clonotype has at least ten counts. J is TRBJ1-5 and V is TRBV28; maybe TRBD1 (5 bases). Trimming took 2 bases from V and 3 from J, leaving 11 bases between them. The CDR3 has 15 residues. CDR1 and CDR2 from the germline V gene are MDHEN and SYDVKM. DNA for the CDR3: TGTGCCAGCAGTTTAGACAGACAATTCAATCAGCCCCAGCATTTT. Translated, it gives CASSLDRQFNQPQHF. The variable domain in full, completed from reference TRBV28 and TRBJ1-5, reads DVKVTQSSRYLVKRTGEKVFLECVQDMDHENMFWYRQDPGLGLRLIYFSYDVKMKEKGDIPEGYSVSREKKERFSLILESASTNQTSMYLCASSLDRQFNQPQHFGDGTRLSIL.

This clonotype was detected many times. This chain uses TRBV5-1 with TRBJ2-5, with 12 bases aligning to TRBD2. Germline CDR1 is SGHRS and CDR2 is YFSETQ. The CDR3 is 16 amino acids. V gave up 1 base and J gave up 1 base; unmatched junction bases: 2. The CDR3 here is CASSLRTSGAQETQYF. The CDR3 nucleotides read TGCGCCAGCAGCTTGAGGACTAGCGGGGCCCAAGAGACCCAGTACTTC.

This clonotype was seen a handful of times. The J gene is TRBJ2-7, the V gene TRBV20-1; 8 nucleotides align to TRBD2. The germline V gene has CDR1 DFQATT and CDR2 SNEGSKA (reference sequence). The CDR3 contains 13 residues. The trim removed 7 bases at V and 0 bases at J, leaving 5 bases unmatched. DNA of the CDR3: TGCAGTGTACCGAGCGGGAGCTCCTACGAGCAGTACTTC. Translated, it gives CSVPSGSSYEQYF.

Many counts were recorded for this clonotype. This chain connects TRBV5-1 to TRBJ2-3; D is possibly TRBD2 (6 bases). V gave up 0 bases and J gave up 2 bases, with 13 bases separating them. The germline gives CDR1 SGHRS, CDR2 YFSETQ. The CDR3 sequence is 16 residues long. CDR3 coding DNA: TGCGCCAGCAGCTTGGGGTTCGGGGGATACACAGATACGCAGTATTTT. Translation: CASSLGFGGYTDTQYF.

This clonotype showed up many times. V usage is TRBV5-1 and J usage is TRBJ1-1, with D uncertain. The CDR3 sequence is 13 residues long. In germline, CDR1 is SGHRS, CDR2 YFSETQ. V gave up 0 bases and J gave up 7 bases, with 10 bases separating them. As DNA, the CDR3 is TGCGCCAGCAGCTTGGATGGATCATTTGAAGCTTTCTTT. Protein product: CASSLDGSFEAFF. The full variable domain, in which reference TRBV5-1 and TRBJ1-1 provide the parts outside the CDR3, is KAGVTQTPRYLIKTRGQQVTLSCSPISGHRSVSWYQQTPGQGLQFLFEYFSETQRNKGNFPGRFSGRQFSNSRSEMNVSTLELGDSALYLCASSLDGSFEAFFGQGTRLTVV.

This clonotype was observed many times. The chain carries TRBV4-3 and TRBJ2-2, with 7 bases aligning to TRBD1. CDR3 length: 16 residues. Trimming cost V 0 bases and J 7 bases; bases outside gene matches: 8. The germline V gene has CDR1 LGHNA and CDR2 YSLEER. The CDR3 sequence is CASSQDLDRAYGELFF. CDR3 nucleotides: TGCGCCAGCAGCCAAGATCTTGACAGGGCCTACGGGGAGCTGTTTTTT.

This clonotype was found many times. The chain recombines TRBV20-1 with TRBJ2-1, with D possibly matching TRBD2 (5 bases). The length of the CDR3 is 17 residues. The V end lost 3 bases, the J end lost 3 bases, and 21 bases lay between the germline ends. CDR1 and CDR2 from the germline V gene are DFQATT and SNEGSKA (reference sequence). The CDR3 reads CSARHQAVQQIYNEQFF. CDR3 in DNA: TGCAGTGCTAGGCATCAAGCGGTCCAGCAGATCTACAATGAGCAGTTCTTC.

This clonotype appeared many times. The CDR3 nucleotides read TGTGCCAGCAGTTTAGGAGGTCCGGGTCCGAGCTCCTACAATGAGCAGTTCTTC. The encoded protein is CASSLGGPGPSSYNEQFF. The V gene is TRBV28, the J gene TRBJ2-1; a possible D gene is TRBD2 (5 bases). The CDR3 is 18 amino acids. Looked up from germline, CDR1 is MDHEN and CDR2 is SYDVKM. Trimming shortened V by 2 bases and J by 0 bases, and 17 bases separated the two germline ends.

This clonotype was observed at least ten times. The chain carries TRBV4-3 and TRBJ2-7, with TRBD2 matching 11 bases. V gave up 1 base and J gave up 4 bases; unmatched junction bases: 9. Germline V gene lookup returns CDR1 LGHNA and CDR2 YSLEER. CDR3 length: 17 residues. The CDR3 region is CASSQASVLAGAYEQYF. The CDR3 bases are TGCGCCAGCAGCCAAGCTTCTGTACTAGCGGGAGCTTACGAGCAGTACTTC.

This clonotype was detected ten times or more. This rearrangement joins TRBV24-1 to TRBJ2-2, with 9 bases lining up with TRBD1. From germline, CDR1 is KGHDR and CDR2 SFDVKD. The J segment lost 0 bases and the V segment lost 9 bases, leaving 10 bases of the junction unmatched. The length of the CDR3 is 17 residues. CDR3 region: CATRTGGYLANTGELFF. DNA for the CDR3: TGTGCCACCCGTACAGGGGGCTATCTCGCGAACACCGGGGAGCTGTTTTTT.

The sample holds many counts of this clonotype. The chain combines TRBV5-1 with TRBJ2-3; 8 bases are shared with TRBD2. Germline V gene sequence: CDR1 SGHRS, CDR2 YFSETQ. The CDR3 runs to 14 residues. Trimming cost V 5 bases and J 0 bases; bases outside gene matches: 2. CDR3 in DNA: TGCGCCAGCAGACTAGCGGACAGCACAGATACGCAGTATTTT. It codes for CASRLADSTDTQYF. Variable domain in full (rest from reference TRBV5-1 and TRBJ2-3): KAGVTQTPRYLIKTRGQQVTLSCSPISGHRSVSWYQQTPGQGLQFLFEYFSETQRNKGNFPGRFSGRQFSNSRSEMNVSTLELGDSALYLCASRLADSTDTQYFGPGTRLTVL.

The chain recombines TRBV9 with TRBJ2-5; D possibly matches TRBD1 or TRBD2 (5 bases each). Germline CDR1 SGDLS, CDR2 YYNGEE. V shed 3 bases and J shed 3 bases, with 6 bases lying between them. The CDR3 sequence is 12 residues long. CDR3 loop: CASSGDEETQYF. Written as DNA, the CDR3 is TGTGCCAGCAGCGGGGACGAAGAGACCCAGTACTTC.

This clonotype was counted a few times. The chain carries TRBV12-3 or TRBV12-4 and TRBJ1-2, with 7 bases aligning to TRBD1. V lost 4 bases and J lost 8; bases outside the gene matches: 10. The CDR3 is 14 residues long. The CDR3 reads CASSYTQGIPGYTF. The CDR3 DNA reads TGTGCCAGCAGTTACACACAGGGGATCCCGGGCTACACCTTC.

At least ten counts were recorded for this clonotype. This rearrangement joins TRBV4-3 to TRBJ2-5, with TRBD2 matching over 10 bases. Germline V lookup: CDR1 LGHNA, CDR2 YSLEER. The trim removed 0 bases at V and 5 bases at J, leaving 3 bases unmatched. The CDR3 totals 15 residues. The CDR3 region is CASSQELAGQETQYF. The CDR3 DNA follows: TGCGCCAGCAGCCAAGAACTAGCGGGGCAGGAGACCCAGTACTTC.

At least ten counts were recorded for this clonotype. The chain recombines TRBV29-1 with TRBJ1-1; maybe TRBD1 (5 bases). The CDR3 runs 12 residues. Trimming took off 7 bases at V and 7 bases at J, with 16 bases between the two ends. The germline V gene encodes CDR1 SQVTM and CDR2 ANQGSEA. CDR3 protein: CSAVGGSGEAFF. The CDR3 DNA sequence: TGCAGCGCCGTGGGGGGTTCAGGTGAAGCTTTCTTT.

This clonotype was counted at least ten times. This chain joins TRBV28 and TRBJ2-7, with TRBD2 matching over 10 bases. V was pared by 4 bases and J by 5 bases, with 5 bases of the junction left unmatched. Germline CDR1 reads MDHEN; CDR2 reads SYDVKM. CDR3 length equals 14 residues. Written as DNA, the CDR3 is TGTGCCAGCAGTTGTTTACTAGCGGGAAACGAGCAGTACTTC. Translation gives CASSCLLAGNEQYF.

This clonotype was recorded at least ten times. V gene TRBV5-1 combines with J gene TRBJ2-1; 12 bases line up with TRBD2. V lost 7 bases and J lost 9; bases outside the gene matches: 8. Germline V CDR1 and CDR2: SGHRS, YFSETQ. The CDR3 sequence is 14 residues long. The CDR3 sequence: CASSSSGGASEQFF. DNA for the CDR3: TGCGCCAGCTCTTCTAGCGGGGGGGCCAGTGAGCAGTTCTTC.

This clonotype was seen a handful of times. The chain links TRBV20-1 to TRBJ2-1, with unresolved D. Germline V gene sequence: CDR1 DFQATT, CDR2 SNEGSKA (reference sequence). V was shortened by 6 bases and J by 2 bases, with 17 bases between the two germline ends. This CDR3 has 15 amino acids. The CDR3 DNA reads TGCAGTGCCCCCATGGCGTGGGTCCCCTACAATGAGCAGTTCTTC. The encoded protein is CSAPMAWVPYNEQFF.

This clonotype was detected only a few times. This rearrangement joins TRBV5-1 to TRBJ2-7; 8 bases map to TRBD2. The CDR3 sequence is 17 residues long. The germline V gene encodes CDR1 SGHRS and CDR2 YFSETQ. Trimming cost V 2 bases and J 0 bases; bases outside gene matches: 10. CDR3 DNA: TGCGCCAGCAGCTTCCTCCTTAGCGGGGATGGCTCCTACGAGCAGTACTTC. It is translated as CASSFLLSGDGSYEQYF.